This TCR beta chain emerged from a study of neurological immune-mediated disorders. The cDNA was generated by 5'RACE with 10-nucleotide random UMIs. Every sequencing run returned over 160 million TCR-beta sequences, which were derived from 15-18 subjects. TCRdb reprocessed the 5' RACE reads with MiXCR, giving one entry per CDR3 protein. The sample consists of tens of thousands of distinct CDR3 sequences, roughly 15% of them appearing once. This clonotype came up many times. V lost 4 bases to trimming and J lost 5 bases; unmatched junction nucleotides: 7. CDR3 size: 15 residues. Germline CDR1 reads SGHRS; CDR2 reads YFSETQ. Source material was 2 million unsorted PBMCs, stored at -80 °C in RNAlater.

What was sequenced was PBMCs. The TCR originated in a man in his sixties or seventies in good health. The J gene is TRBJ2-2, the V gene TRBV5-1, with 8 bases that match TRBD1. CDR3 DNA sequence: TGCGCCAGCAGCCTACGGACAGGGTTGACCGGGGAGCTGTTTTTT. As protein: CASSLRTGLTGELFF.